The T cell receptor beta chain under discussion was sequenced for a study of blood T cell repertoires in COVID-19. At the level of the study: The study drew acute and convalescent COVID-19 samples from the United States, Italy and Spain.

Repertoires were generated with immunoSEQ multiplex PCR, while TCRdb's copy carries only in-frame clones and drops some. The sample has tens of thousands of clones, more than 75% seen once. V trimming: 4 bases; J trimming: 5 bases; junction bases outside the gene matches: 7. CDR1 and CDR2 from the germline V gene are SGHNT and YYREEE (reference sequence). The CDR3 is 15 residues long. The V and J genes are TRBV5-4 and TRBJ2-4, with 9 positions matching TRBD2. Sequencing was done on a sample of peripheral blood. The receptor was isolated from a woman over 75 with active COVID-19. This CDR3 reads CASSQSGRPENIQYF. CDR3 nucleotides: TGTGCCAGCAGCCAAAGCGGGAGGCCAGAAAACATTCAGTACTTC.